This note documents a single T cell receptor beta chain sequence. This entry comes from a study of cytomegalovirus exposure and HLA in healthy donors. The PCR was carried out with 60 Vbeta primers and 13 Jbeta primers. TCRdb keeps only in-frame clones here, not all; method: immunoSEQ multiplex PCR. The sample has roughly 130,000 clones, roughly 80% seen once. Sequenced input: PBMCs. This TCR was sampled from a young man in good health and CMV-seronegative.

The CDR3 DNA sequence: TGTGCCAGCAGCGTAGCTCCTAGAATGAGTGAGCAGTACTTC. Protein: CASSVAPRMSEQYF. The chain links TRBV9 to TRBJ2-7; D unclear. This CDR3 region has 14 residues. The V end was cut by 0 bases, the J end by 7 bases, with 14 bases between. From germline, CDR1 is SGDLS and CDR2 YYNGEE.